The clone carrying this TCR beta chain was seen a handful of times. The junction does not match germline at one end; this may be a read error. Peripheral blood was drawn, about 9.1 milliliters per donor. PBMCs, at least 7 million per sample, were isolated. CDR1 and CDR2 from the germline V gene are SGHRS and YFSETQ. This CDR3 is 13 amino acids long. A sample-barcoded 5' primer and a J-beta primer mix were used in a second PCR of about 6 to 12 cycles. Each CDR3 protein is one row after TCRdb ran MiXCR on the 5' RACE reads. The sample contains around 1,700,000 distinct CDR3 sequences, about 28% of which appear only once. These data are taken from a study of blood T cells in healthy people across ages.

J is TRBJ1-1 and V is TRBV5-1, with D unresolved. The source of this sequence is a woman aged 25 to 39 in good health. Material for sequencing was blood. The CDR3 region has the DNA TGCGCTAGCAGCTTGGATGCGAACGGACTAGCTTTCTTT. Translation gives CASSLDANGLAFF. Filled out from reference TRBV5-1 and TRBJ1-1, the complete variable domain reads KAGVTQTPRYLIKTRGQQVTLSCSPISGHRSVSWYQQTPGQGLQFLFEYFSETQRNKGNFPGRFSGRQFSNSRSEMNVSTLELGDSALYLCASSLDANGLAFFGQGTRLTVV.